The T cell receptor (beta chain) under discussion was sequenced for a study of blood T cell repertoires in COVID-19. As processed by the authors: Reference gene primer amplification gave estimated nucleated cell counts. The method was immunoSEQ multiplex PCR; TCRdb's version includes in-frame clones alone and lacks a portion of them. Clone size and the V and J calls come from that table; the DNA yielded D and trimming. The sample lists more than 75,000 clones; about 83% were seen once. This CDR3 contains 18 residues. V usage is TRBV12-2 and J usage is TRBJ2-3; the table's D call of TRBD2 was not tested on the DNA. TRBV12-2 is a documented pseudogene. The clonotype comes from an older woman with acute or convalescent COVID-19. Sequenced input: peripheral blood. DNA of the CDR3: TGTGCAAGTCGCCCCCGGCGGACTAGCGGGGGGAGCACAGATACGCAGTATTTT. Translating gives CASRPRRTSGGSTDTQYF.